Described below is a single TCR beta chain sequence and its context. These data come from a study of blood T cell repertoires in COVID-19. Study summary: Material from acute and convalescent COVID-19 was sourced from the United States, Italy and Spain. PBMCs, B-cell-depleted T cells, or T cells provided the cDNA or gDNA that made up the material.

Germline V lookup: CDR1 MNHEY, CDR2 SVGAGI. The ends were cut back, 2 bases at V and 0 bases at J, with 8 bases in the middle. The CDR3 spans 14 residues. Seattle's cohort entered during active infection and was followed longitudinally. Per the study methods: Reference gene primer amplification in the assay estimated nucleated cell counts. Using immunoSEQ multiplex PCR, the repertoire was profiled, and TCRdb retains in-frame clones only, with some absent. V, J and clone size were drawn from that table, and D and trimming were deduced from the DNA. The profile covers 250,000 to 300,000 clones, with 85% to 90% appearing a single time and over 9.5% taken by the ten largest.

Sequenced sample: peripheral blood. The TCR comes from a woman younger than 45 with COVID-19, enrolled during active disease. The chain carries TRBV6-5 and TRBJ2-7; no definite D call. Here the CDR3 DNA reads TGTGCCAGCAGTTACCTGGAGAGCTCCTACGAGCAGTACTTC. Its protein is CASSYLESSYEQYF.